These T cell receptor beta chains were read from a single sample in a study of blood T cell repertoires in COVID-19. Libraries were prepared by immunoSEQ multiplex PCR; TCRdb keeps only in-frame clonotypes and omits some of them. The data contain about 99,000 clones, roughly 87% of them seen just once; the ten biggest clones take up approximately 3%. Sequencing was done on a sample of peripheral blood. The receptors stem from a man aged 50 or older in a cohort sampled during active COVID-19. Both conserved end residues are part of each CDR3. A D gene is named only where the DNA matches it firmly. Where a row states a size, it is once, few, many or the class of an expanded clone; other rows omit it.

V gene	CDR3 length	J gene	clone size	D gene	CDR3 DNA	CDR3 protein
TRBV19	13	TRBJ2-5	-	TRBD2	TGTGCCAGTAGTATGGGACTACCCGGGACCCAGTACTTC	CASSMGLPGTQYF
TRBV5-8	11	TRBJ1-2	-	-	TGTGCCAGCAGCTTCAGGGTGGGCTACACCTTC	CASSFRVGYTF
TRBV9	15	TRBJ1-3	-	-	TGTGCCAGCAGCGTAGAGGCGGTAAAACAAGACCCCATATATTTT	CASSVEAVKQDPIYF
TRBV5-4	14	TRBJ2-7	-	-	TGTGCCAGCAGCCCCGAGGGCGCTGGCTACGAGCAGTACTTC	CASSPEGAGYEQYF
TRBV6-2/TRBV6-3	18	TRBJ1-4	-	TRBD1	TGTGCCAGCAGTTACACCTCCTTGGACAGGGTATCGAATGAAAAACTGTTTTTT	CASSYTSLDRVSNEKLFF
TRBV5-1	15	TRBJ1-5	few	TRBD1	TGCGCCAGCAGCCAAGGGACAGGGGAGCGGCAGCCCCAGCATTTT	CASSQGTGERQPQHF
TRBV11-3	13	TRBJ2-5	-	TRBD2	TGTGCCAGCAGCCGCGGGGGGCAAGAGACCCAGTACTTC	CASSRGGQETQYF
TRBV9	14	TRBJ2-3	-	TRBD1	TGTGCCAGCAGCGGGGACAGGGCAGCAGATACGCAGTATTTT	CASSGDRAADTQYF
TRBV19	18	TRBJ2-6	-	TRBD1	TGTGCCAGTAGTCCAGGCGACAGGGCTGTCACTGGGGCCAACGTCCTGACTTTC	CASSPGDRAVTGANVLTF
TRBV28	16	TRBJ1-5	-	-	TGTGCCAGCAGCCCTCATCGGGGGGGGAGCAATCAGCCCCAGCATTTT	CASSPHRGGSNQPQHF
TRBV28	13	TRBJ1-4	-	-	TGTGCCAGCAGTTTTCTAGGGGATGAAAAACTGTTTTTT	CASSFLGDEKLFF
TRBV10-3	13	TRBJ2-5	-	TRBD1	TGTGCCATCAGATCAGGGGGAGAAGAGACCCAGTACTTC	CAIRSGGEETQYF
TRBV12-2	17	TRBJ1-1	-	-	TGTGCAAGTCGCTTAGGCCGACCGCAGGGGGCAAGGACTGAAGCTTTCTTT	CASRLGRPQGARTEAFF
TRBV14	15	TRBJ1-4	-	-	TGTGCCAGCAGCCAAGATGTCTCCACAAATGAAAAACTGTTTTTT	CASSQDVSTNEKLFF
TRBV11-3	17	TRBJ1-5	-	-	TGTGCCAGCAGCTTCAGAGTCCCCGGACAAATCAATCAGCCCCAGCATTTT	CASSFRVPGQINQPQHF
TRBV28	15	TRBJ2-2	-	-	TGTGCCAGCAGGCTACCAGGGATTTCGGGCGGGGAGCTGTTTTTT	CASRLPGISGGELFF
TRBV11-3	13	TRBJ1-1	once	-	TGTGCCAGCAGCTTGGGGGCAGGCACTGAAGCTTTCTTT	CASSLGAGTEAFF
TRBV5-4	15	TRBJ2-3	-	TRBD2	TGTGCCAGCAGCTGGGGTAGCGGGGGGGCACATACGCAGTATTTT	CASSWGSGGAHTQYF
TRBV28	14	TRBJ1-4	-	-	TGTGCCAGCGGTCGGACAGTCACTAATGAAAAACTGTTTTTT	CASGRTVTNEKLFF
TRBV7-2	13	TRBJ2-7	-	-	TGTGCCAGCAGCACCGGGACAAGTCACGAGCAGTACTTC	CASSTGTSHEQYF
TRBV19	13	TRBJ2-5	once	-	TGTGCCAGTTCCCCCACGGTAGAAGAGACCCAGTACTTC	CASSPTVEETQYF
TRBV7-8	15	TRBJ2-3	-	-	TGTGCCAGCAGCTCAAGGATGACAAGCACAGATACGCAGTATTTT	CASSSRMTSTDTQYF
TRBV29-1	14	TRBJ1-1	once	-	TGCAGCGTTAGCTTGCAGGGGTTGAACACTGAAGCTTTCTTT	CSVSLQGLNTEAFF
TRBV11-2	15	TRBJ2-6	-	TRBD1	TGTGCCAGCAGCCAGGACAGGGCTGGGGCCAACGTCCTGACTTTC	CASSQDRAGANVLTF
TRBV19	14	TRBJ2-7	-	TRBD1	TGTGCCAGTAGCCCCGGGACAGCAGCCTACGAGCAGTACTTC	CASSPGTAAYEQYF
TRBV7-3	14	TRBJ2-2	-	TRBD2	TGTGCCAGCACCCTTAGCGGGTTCGGCGGGGAGCTGTTTTTT	CASTLSGFGGELFF
TRBV6-5	13	TRBJ1-4	-	TRBD1	TGTGCCACCTTGGGGGACAGTAATGAAAAACTGTTTTTT	CATLGDSNEKLFF
TRBV19	14	TRBJ2-3	-	-	TGTGCCAGTAGTACCCGACAGGGCACAGATACGCAGTATTTT	CASSTRQGTDTQYF
TRBV2	12	TRBJ1-1	-	-	TGTGCCAGCAGTGAAAGCGGTACTGAAGCTTTCTTT	CASSESGTEAFF
TRBV24-1	14	TRBJ1-1	once	TRBD1	TGTGCCACCAGTGATTCGGACAGGCACACTGAAGCTTTCTTT	CATSDSDRHTEAFF
TRBV5-6	16	TRBJ1-1	-	-	TGTGCCAGCAGCTTGGGCCCCCCAGGGATGAACACTGAAGCTTTCTTT	CASSLGPPGMNTEAFF
TRBV9	17	TRBJ1-2	-	TRBD1	TGTGCCAGCAGCGTCCTCGACAGGGCTCCATCTAACTATGGCTACACCTTC	CASSVLDRAPSNYGYTF
TRBV28	12	TRBJ1-1	-	-	TGTGCCAGCAGACAGTTGAACACTGAAGCTTTCTTT	CASRQLNTEAFF
TRBV19	16	TRBJ2-1	few	TRBD2	TGTGCCAGTGGAACTATAGCGGGGGACTCCTACAATGAGCAGTTCTTC	CASGTIAGDSYNEQFF
TRBV19	14	TRBJ1-5	-	-	TGTGCCACCTCCGTCTCGGGAGGGAATCAGCCCCAGCATTTT	CATSVSGGNQPQHF
TRBV19	16	TRBJ1-1	-	TRBD1	TGTGCCAGTAGAAGCAGGGGGCGAAGGAGAGACACTGAAGCTTTCTTT	CASRSRGRRRDTEAFF
TRBV19	15	TRBJ2-3	-	TRBD1	TGTGCCAGTAGGTCGACAGGGGGCGTCACAGATACGCAGTATTTT	CASRSTGGVTDTQYF
TRBV5-6	16	TRBJ1-5	once	-	TGTGCCAGCAGCTTGATTTCGGGAGGGTACAATCAGCCCCAGCATTTT	CASSLISGGYNQPQHF
TRBV5-5	16	TRBJ1-6	-	-	TGTGCCAGCACCTCGGCGGGGAGGTCCTATAATTCACCCCTCCACTTT	CASTSAGRSYNSPLHF
TRBV6-5	13	TRBJ2-1	-	-	TGTGCCAGCAAAAGGGGCGGGGCGAATGAGCAGTTCTTC	CASKRGGANEQFF